This T cell receptor beta chain was captured by sequencing in a study of shared clonotypes between healthy human individuals. In the study overall: Three plates were used per donor for CD4 naive, three for CD4 memory, two for CD8 naive and one for CD8 memory. Broader study findings: Naive subsets, compared against memory subsets, generally had larger estimated richness values. An expected dependence of interdonor clonotype sharing on sequencing depth was noted.

The CDR3 loop spans 14 amino acids. V gave up 3 bases and J gave up 5 bases; unmatched junction bases: 5. The germline CDR1 and CDR2 sequences are SGHVS and FNYEAQ. A remark on this clone: What it recognizes is unknown.

Replicate PCRs from sorted subsets contained around 200 ng DNA, which is approximately 30,000 T cell genomes. Using immunoSEQ multiplex PCR, the repertoire was profiled, and TCRdb retains in-frame clones only, with some absent. The sample comprises 2.3 million or so clones, over 85% of which are singletons, and roughly 0.36% rests with the top ten. The specimen sequenced was naive CD4+ T cells from PBMCs. Subset meaning: CD45RA+ positively selected. The chain recombines TRBV7-6 with TRBJ2-7, with 9 bases aligning to TRBD2. The sequence was collected from a man between 18 and 29 years old in good health. Some clones in this sample may be carry-over from other donors' samples. CDR3 protein: CASSLAGGGHEQYF. The CDR3 region has the DNA TGTGCCAGCAGCTTGGCGGGAGGGGGCCACGAGCAGTACTTC.